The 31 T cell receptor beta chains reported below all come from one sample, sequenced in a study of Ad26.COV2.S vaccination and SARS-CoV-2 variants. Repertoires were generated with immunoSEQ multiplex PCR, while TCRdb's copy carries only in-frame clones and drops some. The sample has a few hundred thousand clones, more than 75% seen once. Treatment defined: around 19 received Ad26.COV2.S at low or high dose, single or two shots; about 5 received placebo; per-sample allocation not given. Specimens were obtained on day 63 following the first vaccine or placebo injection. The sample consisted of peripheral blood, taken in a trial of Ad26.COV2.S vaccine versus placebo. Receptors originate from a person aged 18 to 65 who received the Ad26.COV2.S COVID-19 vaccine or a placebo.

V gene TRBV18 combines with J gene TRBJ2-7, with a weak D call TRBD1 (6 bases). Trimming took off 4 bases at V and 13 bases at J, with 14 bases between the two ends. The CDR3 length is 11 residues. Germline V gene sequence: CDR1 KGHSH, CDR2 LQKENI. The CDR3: CASSLNRDIYF. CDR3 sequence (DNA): TGTGCCAGCTCACTAAACAGGGATATTTACTTC.

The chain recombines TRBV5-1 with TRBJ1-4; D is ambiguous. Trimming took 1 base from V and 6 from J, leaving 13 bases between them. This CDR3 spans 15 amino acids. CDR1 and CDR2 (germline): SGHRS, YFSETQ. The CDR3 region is CASSLIGSLDEKLFF. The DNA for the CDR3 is TGCGCCAGCAGCTTGATCGGGAGCTTGGATGAAAAACTGTTTTTT.

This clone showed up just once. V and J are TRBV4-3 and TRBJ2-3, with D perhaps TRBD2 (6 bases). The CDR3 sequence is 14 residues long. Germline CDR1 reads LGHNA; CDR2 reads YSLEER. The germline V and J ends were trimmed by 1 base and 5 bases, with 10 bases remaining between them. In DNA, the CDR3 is TGCGCCAGCAGCCAAGGACTAGTAGTAGATACGCAGTATTTT. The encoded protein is CASSQGLVVDTQYF.

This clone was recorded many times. CDR3 in DNA: TGTGCCAGCAGCCAGGCCTCCGGACAGGGTTCTAAGCAGTACTTC. This gives the protein CASSQASGQGSKQYF. V gene TRBV3-1 (or the pseudogene TRBV3-2) combines with J gene TRBJ2-7, with 8 bases that match TRBD1. The CDR3 length is 15 residues. J gave up 8 bases and V 3 bases, and 12 bases lay outside the gene matches. Germline V gene lookup returns CDR1 LGHDT and CDR2 YNNKEL (reference sequence).

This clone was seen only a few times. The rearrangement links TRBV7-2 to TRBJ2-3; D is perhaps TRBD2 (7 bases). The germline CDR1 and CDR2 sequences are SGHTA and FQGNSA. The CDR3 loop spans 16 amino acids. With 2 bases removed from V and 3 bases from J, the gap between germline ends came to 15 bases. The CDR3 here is CASSLKGGAGTDTQYF. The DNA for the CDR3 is TGTGCCAGCAGCTTAAAGGGGGGGGCCGGTACAGATACGCAGTATTTT.

Here the CDR3 DNA reads TGTGCCAGCAGCTTAGGACAGGGGGCCCAAGAGACCCAGTACTTC. Translation gives CASSLGQGAQETQYF. The chain uses TRBV3-1 (or the pseudogene TRBV3-2) and TRBJ2-5; 11 nucleotides align to TRBD1. CDR3 length: 15 residues. Germline values: CDR1 LGHDT, CDR2 YNNKEL (reference sequence). V lost 5 bases and J lost 1; bases outside the gene matches: 3.

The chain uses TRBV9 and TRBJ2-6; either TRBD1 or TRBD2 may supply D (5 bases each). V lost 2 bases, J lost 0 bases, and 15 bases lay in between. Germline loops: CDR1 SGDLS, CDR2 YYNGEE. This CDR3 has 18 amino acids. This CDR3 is CASSVSTASYSGANVLTF. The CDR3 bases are TGTGCCAGCAGCGTCTCGACAGCTAGCTACTCTGGGGCCAACGTCCTGACTTTC.

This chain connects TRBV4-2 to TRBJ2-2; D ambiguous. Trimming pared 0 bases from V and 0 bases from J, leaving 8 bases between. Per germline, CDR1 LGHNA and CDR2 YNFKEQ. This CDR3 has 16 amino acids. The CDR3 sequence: CASSQERPTNTGELFF. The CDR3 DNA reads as TGTGCCAGCAGCCAAGAAAGGCCGACGAACACCGGGGAGCTGTTTTTT.

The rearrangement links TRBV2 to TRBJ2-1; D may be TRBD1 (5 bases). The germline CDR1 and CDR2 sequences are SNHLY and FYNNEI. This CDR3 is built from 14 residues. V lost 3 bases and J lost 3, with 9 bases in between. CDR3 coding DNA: TGTGCCAGCAGTGACATGCAGGGCTACAATGAGCAGTTCTTC. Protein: CASSDMQGYNEQFF.

CDR3 coding DNA: TGTGCCAGCAGTCGGGACAGGGGTTACGAGCAGTACTTC. Translating gives CASSRDRGYEQYF. This sequence joins TRBV2 and TRBJ2-7; TRBD1 agrees at 10 bases. Germline-derived CDR1 and CDR2 are SNHLY and FYNNEI. The CDR3 loop spans 13 amino acids. The V gene end was trimmed by 5 bases and the J gene end by 4 bases; junction bases not matched to a gene: 2.

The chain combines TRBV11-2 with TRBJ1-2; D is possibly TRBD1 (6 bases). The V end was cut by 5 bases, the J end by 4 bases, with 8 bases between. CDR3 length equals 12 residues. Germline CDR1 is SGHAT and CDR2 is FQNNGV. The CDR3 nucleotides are TGTGCCAGCAGCCGGACAGCCTATGGCTACACCTTC. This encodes CASSRTAYGYTF.

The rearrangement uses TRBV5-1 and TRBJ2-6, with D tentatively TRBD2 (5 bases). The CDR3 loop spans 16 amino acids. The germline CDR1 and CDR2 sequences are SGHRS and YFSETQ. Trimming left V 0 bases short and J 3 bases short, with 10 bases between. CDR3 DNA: TGCGCCAGCAGCTTGGACGGAGGAGGTGGGGCCAACGTCCTGACTTTC. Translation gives CASSLDGGGGANVLTF.

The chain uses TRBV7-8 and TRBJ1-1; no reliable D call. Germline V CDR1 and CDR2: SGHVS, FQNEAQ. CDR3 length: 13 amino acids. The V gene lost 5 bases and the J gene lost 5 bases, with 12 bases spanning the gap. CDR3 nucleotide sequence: TGTGCCAGCAGCCGCAATTCCGGAACTGAAGCTTTCTTT. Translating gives CASSRNSGTEAFF.

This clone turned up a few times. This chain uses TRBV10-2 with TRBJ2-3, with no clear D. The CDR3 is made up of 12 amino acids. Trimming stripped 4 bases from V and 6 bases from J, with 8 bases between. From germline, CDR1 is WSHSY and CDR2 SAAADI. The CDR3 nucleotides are TGCGCCAGCAGTGTAGTAGGCGATACGCAGTATTTT. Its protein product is CASSVVGDTQYF.

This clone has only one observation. The chain's CDR3 is CASSSARDRGGYTF. In nucleotides, the CDR3 is TGTGCCAGCAGCTCGGCTAGGGACAGAGGGGGCTACACCTTC. The chain carries TRBV7-9 and TRBJ1-2; 7 nucleotides line up with TRBD1. Germline-derived CDR1 and CDR2 are SEHNR and FQNEAQ (reference sequence). CDR3 length equals 14 residues. The V gene end was trimmed by 4 bases and the J gene end by 8 bases; junction bases not matched to a gene: 10.

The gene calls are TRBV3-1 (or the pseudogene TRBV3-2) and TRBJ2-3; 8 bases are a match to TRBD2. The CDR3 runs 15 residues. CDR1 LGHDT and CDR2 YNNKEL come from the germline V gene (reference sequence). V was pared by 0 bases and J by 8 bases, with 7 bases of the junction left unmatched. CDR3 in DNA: TGTGCCAGCAGCCAAGATATTAGCGGGGCGTTTACGCAGTATTTT. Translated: CASSQDISGAFTQYF.

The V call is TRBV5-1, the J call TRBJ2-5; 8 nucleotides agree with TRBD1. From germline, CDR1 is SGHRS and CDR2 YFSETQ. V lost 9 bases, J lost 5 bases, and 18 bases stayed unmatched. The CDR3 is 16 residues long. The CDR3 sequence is CATKPMTGAAVETQYF. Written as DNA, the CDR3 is TGCGCCACGAAGCCCATGACAGGGGCAGCTGTGGAGACCCAGTACTTC.

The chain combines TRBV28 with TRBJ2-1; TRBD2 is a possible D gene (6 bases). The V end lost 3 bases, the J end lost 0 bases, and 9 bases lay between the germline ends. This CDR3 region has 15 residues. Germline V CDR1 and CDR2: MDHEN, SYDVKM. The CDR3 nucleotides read TGTGCCAGCAGTTTGGCCGGGGGCTCCTACAATGAGCAGTTCTTC. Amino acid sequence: CASSLAGGSYNEQFF.

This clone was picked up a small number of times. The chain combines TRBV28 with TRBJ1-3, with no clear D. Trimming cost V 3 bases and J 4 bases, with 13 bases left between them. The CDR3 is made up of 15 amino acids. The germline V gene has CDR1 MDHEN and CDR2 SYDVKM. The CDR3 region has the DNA TGTGCCAGCAGTTTTACCCGGGAGAGAGGAAACACCATATATTTT. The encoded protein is CASSFTRERGNTIYF.

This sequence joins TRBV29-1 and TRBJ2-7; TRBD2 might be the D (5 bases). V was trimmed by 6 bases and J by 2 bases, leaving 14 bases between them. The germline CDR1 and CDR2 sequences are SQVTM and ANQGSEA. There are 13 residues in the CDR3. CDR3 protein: CSVTTSGAYEQYF. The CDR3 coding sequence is TGCAGCGTCACCACTAGTGGGGCCTACGAGCAGTACTTC.

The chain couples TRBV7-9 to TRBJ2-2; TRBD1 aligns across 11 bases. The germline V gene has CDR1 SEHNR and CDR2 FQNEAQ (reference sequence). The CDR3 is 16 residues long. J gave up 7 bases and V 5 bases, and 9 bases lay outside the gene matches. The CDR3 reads CASSHTRTGGHGELFF. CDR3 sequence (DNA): TGTGCCAGCAGCCACACAAGGACAGGGGGCCACGGGGAGCTGTTTTTT.

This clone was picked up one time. The CDR3 spells CASSLGFGETQYF. The CDR3 bases are TGTGCCAGCAGCTTAGGATTCGGGGAGACCCAGTACTTC. This chain connects TRBV7-3 to TRBJ2-5; D remains unclear. Trimming shortened V by 2 bases and J by 5 bases, and 9 bases separated the two germline ends. The CDR3 loop spans 13 amino acids. Germline-derived CDR1 and CDR2 are SGHTA and FQGTGA. The whole variable domain, filled in from reference TRBV7-3 and TRBJ2-5, reads GAGVSQTPSNKVTEKGKYVELRCDPISGHTALYWYRQSLGQGPEFLIYFQGTGAADDSGLPNDRFFAVRPEGSVSTLKIQRTERGDSAVYLCASSLGFGETQYFGPGTRLLVL.

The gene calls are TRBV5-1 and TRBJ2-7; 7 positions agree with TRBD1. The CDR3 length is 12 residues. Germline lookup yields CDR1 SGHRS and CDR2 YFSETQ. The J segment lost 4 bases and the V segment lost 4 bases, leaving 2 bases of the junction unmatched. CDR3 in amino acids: CASSPDRYEQYF. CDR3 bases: TGCGCCAGCAGCCCGGACAGGTACGAGCAGTACTTC.

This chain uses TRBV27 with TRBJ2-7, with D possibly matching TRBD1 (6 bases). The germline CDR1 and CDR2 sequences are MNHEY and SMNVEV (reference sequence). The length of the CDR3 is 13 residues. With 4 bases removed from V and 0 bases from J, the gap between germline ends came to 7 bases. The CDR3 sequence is CASSYRDSYEQYF. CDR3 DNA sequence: TGTGCCAGCAGTTACAGGGACTCCTACGAGCAGTACTTC.

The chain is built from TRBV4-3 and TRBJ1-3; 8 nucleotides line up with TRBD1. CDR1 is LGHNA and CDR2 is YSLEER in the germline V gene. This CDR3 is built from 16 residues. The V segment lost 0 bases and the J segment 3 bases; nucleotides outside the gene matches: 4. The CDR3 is CASSQDPRGLGNTIYF. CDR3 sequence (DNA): TGCGCCAGCAGCCAAGATCCCAGGGGGCTTGGAAACACCATATATTTT.

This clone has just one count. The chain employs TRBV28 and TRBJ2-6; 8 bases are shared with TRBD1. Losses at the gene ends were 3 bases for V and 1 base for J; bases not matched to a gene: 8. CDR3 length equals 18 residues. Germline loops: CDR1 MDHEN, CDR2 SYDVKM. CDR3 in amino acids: CASSLHSGGSSGANVLTF. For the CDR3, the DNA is TGTGCCAGCAGTTTGCACTCAGGGGGCTCATCTGGGGCCAACGTCCTGACTTTC.

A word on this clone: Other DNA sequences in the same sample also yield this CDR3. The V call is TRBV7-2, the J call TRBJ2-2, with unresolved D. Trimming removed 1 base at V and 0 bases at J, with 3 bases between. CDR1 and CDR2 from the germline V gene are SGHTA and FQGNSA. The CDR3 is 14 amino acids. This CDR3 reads CASSLGANTGELFF. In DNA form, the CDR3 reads TGTGCCAGCAGCTTAGGGGCGAACACCGGGGAGCTGTTTTTT.

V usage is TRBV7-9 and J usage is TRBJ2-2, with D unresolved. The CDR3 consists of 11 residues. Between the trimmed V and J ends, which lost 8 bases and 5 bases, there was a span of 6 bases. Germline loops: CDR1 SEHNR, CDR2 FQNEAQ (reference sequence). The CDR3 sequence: CASYLTGELFF. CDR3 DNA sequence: TGTGCCAGCTATCTTACCGGGGAGCTGTTTTTT.

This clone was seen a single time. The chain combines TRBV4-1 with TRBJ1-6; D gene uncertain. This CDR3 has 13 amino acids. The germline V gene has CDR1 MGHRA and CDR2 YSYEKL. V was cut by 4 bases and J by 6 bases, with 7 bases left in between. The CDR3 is CASSPGTNSPLHF. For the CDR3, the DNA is TGCGCCAGCAGCCCGGGTACTAATTCACCCCTCCACTTT.

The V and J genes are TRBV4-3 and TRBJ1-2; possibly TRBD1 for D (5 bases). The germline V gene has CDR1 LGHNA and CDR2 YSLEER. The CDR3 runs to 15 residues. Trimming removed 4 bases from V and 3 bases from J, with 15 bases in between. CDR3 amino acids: CASSPGQGGDYGYTF. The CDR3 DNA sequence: TGCGCCAGCAGCCCGGGGCAGGGCGGTGACTATGGCTACACCTTC.

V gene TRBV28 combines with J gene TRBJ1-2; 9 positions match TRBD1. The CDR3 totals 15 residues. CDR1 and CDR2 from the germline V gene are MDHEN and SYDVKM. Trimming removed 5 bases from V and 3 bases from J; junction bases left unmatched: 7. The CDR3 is CASSPGDRGDYGYTF. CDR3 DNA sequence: TGTGCCAGCAGTCCCGGCGACAGGGGGGACTATGGCTACACCTTC.